The next 26 T cell receptor beta chains were all read from a single sample in a study of cytomegalovirus exposure and HLA in healthy donors. The PCR ran on 60 Vbeta and 13 Jbeta primers. The repertoire was sequenced with immunoSEQ multiplex PCR; TCRdb's copy has only in-frame clones and lacks some. The repertoire table contains roughly 220,000 clones. Sequencing used PBMCs. These receptors were collected from a girl aged 2 to 9 in good health and CMV-seropositive.

For this clone: The sample contains more than one DNA sequence encoding this CDR3. The V call is TRBV7-9, the J call TRBJ1-5, with a possible D match to TRBD1 (5 bases). This CDR3 region has 14 residues. Germline-derived CDR1 and CDR2 are SEHNR and FQNEAQ (reference sequence). V shed 5 bases and J shed 0 bases, with 8 bases lying between them. The CDR3 sequence: CASSRDSSNQPQHF. CDR3 nucleotides: TGTGCCAGCAGCCGCGACAGTAGCAATCAGCCCCAGCATTTT.

This chain uses TRBV7-2 with TRBJ1-5, with 7 bases identical to TRBD1. CDR3 length equals 14 residues. Germline V gene lookup returns CDR1 SGHTA and CDR2 FQGNSA. The V segment lost 5 bases and the J segment 5 bases; nucleotides outside the gene matches: 6. The CDR3 region has the DNA TGTGCCAGCAGCACGATCACAGGGGATCAGCCCCAGCATTTT. It yields the protein CASSTITGDQPQHF.

J is TRBJ2-5 and V is TRBV5-6, with TRBD2 matching 14 bases. Trimming took 3 bases from V and 1 from J; bases not matched to a gene: 8. This CDR3 has 18 amino acids. Germline V CDR1 and CDR2: SGHDT, YYEEEE. The CDR3 coding sequence is TGTGCCAGCAGCTCCCTTCTGACTAGCGGGAGGGCCCAAGAGACCCAGTACTTC. It is translated as CASSSLLTSGRAQETQYF.

This chain links TRBV10-3 with TRBJ2-7; D not certain. V was pared by 3 bases and J by 0 bases, with 6 bases between. The germline gives CDR1 ENHRY, CDR2 SYGVKD. This CDR3 contains 13 residues. The DNA for the CDR3 is TGTGCCATCAGTGAAACAGACTCCTACGAGCAGTACTTC. Protein: CAISETDSYEQYF.

The rearrangement uses TRBV19 and TRBJ1-1; 9 positions agree with TRBD1. The CDR3 extends over 15 amino acids. After removal of 6 bases from V and 11 bases from J, the junction contained 16 bases not matched to a gene. Germline V gene sequence: CDR1 LNHDA, CDR2 SQIVND (reference sequence). CDR3: CASSPTGTGPVCAFF. The CDR3 coding sequence is TGTGCCAGTAGCCCTACGGGGACAGGGCCCGTTTGCGCTTTCTTT.

The chain uses TRBV2 and TRBJ2-5; 7 bases are a match to TRBD1. This CDR3 is built from 15 residues. Germline CDR1 and CDR2: SNHLY and FYNNEI. With 2 bases clipped from V and 1 base from J, the junction kept 4 bases outside the gene matches. CDR3 sequence reads: CASSERAGGQETQYF. CDR3 coding DNA: TGTGCCAGCAGTGAAAGGGCAGGGGGCCAAGAGACCCAGTACTTC.

V is TRBV7-9 and J is TRBJ2-5, with D perhaps TRBD2 (6 bases). Trimming pared 5 bases from V and 3 bases from J, leaving 16 bases between. Germline CDR1 and CDR2: SEHNR and FQNEAQ (reference sequence). The length of the CDR3 is 15 residues. Here the CDR3 reads CASSPTTGEEETQYF. CDR3 in DNA: TGTGCCAGCAGCCCAACAACGGGAGAGGAAGAGACCCAGTACTTC.

The CDR3 nucleotides are TGTGCCAGCAGCCCCCAACTAGCGGGCCTTCGCGATGAGCAGTTCTTC. It encodes CASSPQLAGLRDEQFF. The gene calls are TRBV7-3 and TRBJ2-1, with TRBD2 identical over 9 bases. The junction had 13 bases not matched to a gene; V was cut back by 5 bases and J by 8 bases. From germline, CDR1 is SGHTA and CDR2 FQGTGA. The CDR3 extends over 16 amino acids.

The CDR3 protein is CASSSRLLSSNEQFF. For the CDR3, the DNA is TGTGCCAGCAGCTCAAGACTACTTTCGAGCAATGAGCAGTTCTTC. The chain employs TRBV13 and TRBJ2-1, with TRBD2 as a possible D gene (5 bases). CDR1 is PRHDT and CDR2 is FYEKMQ in the germline V gene (reference sequence). Trimming pared 4 bases from V and 6 bases from J, leaving 16 bases between. The CDR3 length is 15 residues.

The chain employs TRBV27 and TRBJ2-3, with 14 bases that match TRBD2. Germline CDR1 reads MNHEY; CDR2 reads SMNVEV (reference sequence). This CDR3 is built from 20 residues. V lost 3 bases, J lost 0 bases, and 11 bases stayed unmatched. The DNA of the CDR3 is TGTGCCAGCAGTTTCCTTCCCGGGACTAGCGGGAGCAGAAGCACAGATACGCAGTATTTT. Its protein product is CASSFLPGTSGSRSTDTQYF.

The chain employs TRBV29-1 and TRBJ2-5; D possibly corresponds to TRBD2 (8 bases). The J call may be mistaken, given a closer DNA end match to TRBJ2-7. From germline, CDR1 is SQVTM and CDR2 ANQGSEA. The CDR3 spans 19 residues. The CDR3 protein is CSVAVFGDRSSGSGYEQYF. The CDR3 DNA reads as TGCAGCGTTGCGGTGTTCGGGGACAGATCTAGCGGGTCGGGGTACGAGCAGTACTTC.

The V gene is TRBV11-2, the J gene TRBJ2-7; 13 bases are shared with TRBD2. The length of the CDR3 is 16 residues. The J segment lost 5 bases and the V segment lost 2 bases, leaving 6 bases of the junction unmatched. Germline loops: CDR1 SGHAT, CDR2 FQNNGV. The CDR3 nucleotides read TGTGCCAGCAGCTTACGGACTAGCGGGAGTTATAACGAGCAGTACTTC. As protein: CASSLRTSGSYNEQYF.

The genes are TRBV11-3 and TRBJ2-3; 8 nucleotides agree with TRBD2. CDR1 and CDR2 from the germline V gene are SGHNT and YENEEA. This CDR3 has 14 residues. The trim removed 5 bases at V and 3 bases at J, leaving 4 bases unmatched. This CDR3 reads CASSLGTSTDTQYF. As DNA, the CDR3 is TGTGCCAGCAGCCTCGGGACTAGTACAGATACGCAGTATTTT.

The chain combines TRBV6-6 with TRBJ1-1, with a possible D match to TRBD1 (5 bases). The CDR3 length is 16 residues. CDR1 is MNHNY and CDR2 is SVGAGI in the germline V gene (reference sequence). V shed 6 bases and J shed 3 bases, with 20 bases lying between them. CDR3 nucleotide sequence: TGTGCCAGCAGGGAGGGACTGGATAGTGGTTACACTGAAGCTTTCTTT. The encoded protein is CASREGLDSGYTEAFF.

The chain recombines TRBV30 with TRBJ1-1; no definite D call. V lost 1 base, J lost 2 bases, and 8 bases lay in between. Germline V gene lookup returns CDR1 GTSNPN and CDR2 SVGIG (reference sequence). The length of the CDR3 is 13 residues. The CDR3 reads CAWSGQSNTEAFF. CDR3 DNA: TGTGCCTGGAGTGGCCAGTCCAACACTGAAGCTTTCTTT. The entire variable domain, with the rest obtained from reference TRBV30 and TRBJ1-1, is as follows: SQTIHQWPATLVQPVGSPLSLECTVEGTSNPNLYWYRQAAGRGLQLLFYSVGIGQISSEVPQNLSASRPQDRQFILSSKKLLLSDSGFYLCAWSGQSNTEAFFGQGTRLTVV.

The rearrangement links TRBV2 to TRBJ2-3; D might be TRBD2 (5 bases). Looked up from germline, CDR1 is SNHLY and CDR2 is FYNNEI. The CDR3 is 14 residues long. V lost 4 bases and J lost 6, with 14 bases in between. Here the CDR3 reads CASSGTRSGDTQYF. In DNA form, the CDR3 reads TGTGCCAGCAGTGGTACCAGATCGGGGGATACGCAGTATTTT.

V and J are TRBV6-1 and TRBJ2-1; D unresolved. V dropped 1 base and J dropped 6 bases, with 7 bases sitting between them. CDR3 length: 13 amino acids. The germline V gene encodes CDR1 MNHNS and CDR2 SASEGT. The CDR3 spells CASSEGLTNEQFF. The CDR3, as DNA: TGTGCCAGCAGTGAAGGCCTAACCAATGAGCAGTTCTTC.

The gene calls are TRBV28 and TRBJ2-3, with 7 bases lining up with TRBD2. The CDR3 extends over 15 amino acids. V dropped 5 bases and J dropped 1; count of bases not matched to a gene: 6. Per germline, CDR1 MDHEN and CDR2 SYDVKM. The CDR3 is CASSPLGGGTDTQYF. CDR3 DNA sequence: TGTGCCAGCAGTCCACTGGGGGGGGGCACAGATACGCAGTATTTT.

The chain links TRBV10-2 to TRBJ1-4, with 11 bases aligning to TRBD1. The CDR3 runs to 18 residues. V was clipped by 10 bases and J by 7 bases; unmatched bases: 20. Looked up from germline, CDR1 is WSHSY and CDR2 is SAAADI. This chain's CDR3 is CATRSGTGGIKRGEKLFF. The CDR3 coding sequence is TGCGCCACCCGATCCGGGACAGGGGGAATCAAAAGGGGTGAAAAACTGTTTTTT.

The chain joins TRBV5-1 to TRBJ1-2, with D hard to call. Germline V gives CDR1 SGHRS, CDR2 YFSETQ. CDR3 size: 13 residues. V lost 1 base and J lost 0, with 4 bases in between. CDR3 in DNA: TGCGCCAGCAGCTTGACAACTAACTATGGCTACACCTTC. It is translated as CASSLTTNYGYTF.

The chain uses TRBV10-2 and TRBJ1-1; 8 bases are shared with TRBD1. Germline V CDR1 and CDR2: WSHSY, SAAADI. CDR3 length: 12 residues. After removal of 6 bases from V and 5 bases from J, the junction contained 2 bases not matched to a gene. In DNA form, the CDR3 reads TGCGCCAGCAGAACAGGGGGAACTGAAGCTTTCTTT. Translated, it gives CASRTGGTEAFF.

The chain combines TRBV15 with TRBJ2-1; 8 bases are a match to TRBD2. Germline V gene lookup returns CDR1 LNHNV and CDR2 YYDKDF (reference sequence). V was clipped by 7 bases and J by 7 bases; unmatched bases: 9. The CDR3 totals 14 residues. CDR3 region: CATNRAGVRNEQFF. CDR3 sequence (DNA): TGTGCCACCAACCGAGCGGGAGTGAGGAATGAGCAGTTCTTC.

The chain carries TRBV5-4 and TRBJ1-1; 7 bases line up with TRBD1. Trimming at V came to 0 bases and at J to 5 bases, leaving 7 bases not matched to a gene. This CDR3 contains 15 residues. Per germline, CDR1 SGHNT and CDR2 YYREEE (reference sequence). The CDR3, as DNA: TGTGCCAGCAGCTTGGGTAGGGGGCGCGGGACTGAAGCTTTCTTT. It is translated as CASSLGRGRGTEAFF.

J is TRBJ2-1 and V is TRBV5-1, with 7 bases fitting TRBD1. Germline V gives CDR1 SGHRS, CDR2 YFSETQ. This CDR3 is built from 13 residues. V gave up 4 bases and J gave up 12 bases; unmatched junction bases: 10. The DNA for the CDR3 is TGCGCCAGCAGCGCGCCCCTGGGACAGCCGCAGTTCTTC. This sequence encodes CASSAPLGQPQFF.

The V gene is TRBV28, the J gene TRBJ1-2, with TRBD1 matching 8 bases. V shed 7 bases, J shed 2 bases, and the junction held 9 bases outside the gene matches. Germline V lookup: CDR1 MDHEN, CDR2 SYDVKM. The CDR3 runs 15 residues. The CDR3 region is CASTSGTGINYGYTF. CDR3 nucleotides: TGTGCCAGCACCTCCGGGACAGGCATCAACTATGGCTACACCTTC.

The chain joins TRBV20-1 to TRBJ2-1; D remains ambiguous. The ends were cut back, 4 bases at V and 7 bases at J, with 8 bases in the middle. Per the germline V gene, CDR1 is DFQATT and CDR2 is SNEGSKA (reference sequence). The CDR3 runs 11 residues. The CDR3 sequence is CSATERNEQFF. CDR3 in DNA: TGCAGTGCTACCGAGAGGAATGAGCAGTTCTTC.